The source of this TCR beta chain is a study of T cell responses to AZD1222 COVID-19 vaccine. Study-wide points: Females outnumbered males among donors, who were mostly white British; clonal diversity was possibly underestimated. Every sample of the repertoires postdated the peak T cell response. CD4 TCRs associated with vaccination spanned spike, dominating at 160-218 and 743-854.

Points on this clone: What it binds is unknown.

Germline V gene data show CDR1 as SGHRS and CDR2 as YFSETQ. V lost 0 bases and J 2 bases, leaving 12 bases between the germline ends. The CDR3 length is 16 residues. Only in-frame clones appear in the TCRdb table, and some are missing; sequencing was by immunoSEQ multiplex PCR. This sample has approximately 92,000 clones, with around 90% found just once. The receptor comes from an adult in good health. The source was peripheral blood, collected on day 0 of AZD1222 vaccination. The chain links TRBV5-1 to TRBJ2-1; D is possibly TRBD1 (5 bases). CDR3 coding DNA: TGCGCCAGCAGCTTGGAGGGCAGGGTTGCCTACAATGAGCAGTTCTTC. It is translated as CASSLEGRVAYNEQFF.